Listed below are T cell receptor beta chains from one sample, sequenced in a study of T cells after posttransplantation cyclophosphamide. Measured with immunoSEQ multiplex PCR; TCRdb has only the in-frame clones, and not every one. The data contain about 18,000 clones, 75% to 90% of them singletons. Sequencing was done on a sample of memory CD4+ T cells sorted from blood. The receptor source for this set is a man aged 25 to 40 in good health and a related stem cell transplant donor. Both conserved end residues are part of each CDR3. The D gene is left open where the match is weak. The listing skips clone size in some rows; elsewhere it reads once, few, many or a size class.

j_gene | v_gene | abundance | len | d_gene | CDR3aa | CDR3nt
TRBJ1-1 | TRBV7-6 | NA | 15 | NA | CASSRKPAMNTEAFF | TGTGCCAGCAGCCGAAAGCCAGCGATGAACACTGAAGCTTTCTTT
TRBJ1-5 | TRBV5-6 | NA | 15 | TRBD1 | CASSQGAGGNQPQHF | TGTGCCAGCAGCCAGGGGGCAGGGGGAAATCAGCCCCAGCATTTT
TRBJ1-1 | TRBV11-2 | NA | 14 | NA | CASSLVAGNTEAFF | TGTGCCAGCAGCTTAGTGGCGGGAAACACTGAAGCTTTCTTT
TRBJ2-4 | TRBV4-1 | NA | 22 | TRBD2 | CASSQMGQVGTSGLVAKNIQYF | TGCGCCAGCAGCCAAATGGGGCAAGTAGGGACTAGCGGGTTAGTAGCCAAAAACATTCAGTACTTC
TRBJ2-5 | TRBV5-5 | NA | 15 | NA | CASSFGGGDDETQYF | TGTGCCAGCAGCTTCGGTGGGGGCGACGATGAGACCCAGTACTTC
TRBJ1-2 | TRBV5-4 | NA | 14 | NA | CASTAPGSHYGYTF | TGTGCCAGCACCGCACCAGGAAGTCACTATGGCTACACCTTC
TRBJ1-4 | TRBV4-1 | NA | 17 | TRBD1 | CASSQGGTGVLNEKLFF | TGCGCCAGCAGCCAAGGAGGGACAGGGGTCCTTAATGAAAAACTGTTTTTT
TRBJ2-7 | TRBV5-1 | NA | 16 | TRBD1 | CASSFGDRAINYEQYF | TGCGCCAGCAGCTTTGGAGACAGGGCCATCAACTACGAGCAGTACTTC
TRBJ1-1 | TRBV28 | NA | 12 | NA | CASSRTPRGAFF | TGTGCCAGCAGCAGAACTCCCCGGGGGGCTTTCTTT
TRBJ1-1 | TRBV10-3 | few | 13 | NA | CAMTQGKNTEAFF | TGTGCCATGACACAGGGAAAAAACACTGAAGCTTTCTTT
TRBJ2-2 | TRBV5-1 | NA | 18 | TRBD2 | CASSSGLAGGLRTGELFF | TGCGCCAGCAGCTCGGGACTAGCGGGGGGTCTAAGGACCGGGGAGCTGTTTTTT
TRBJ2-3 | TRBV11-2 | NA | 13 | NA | CASSFDYTDTQYF | TGTGCCAGCAGCTTCGACTACACAGATACGCAGTATTTT
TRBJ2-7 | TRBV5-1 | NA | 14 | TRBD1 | CASSPGTEIAEQYF | TGCGCCAGCAGCCCTGGGACAGAAATTGCCGAGCAGTACTTC
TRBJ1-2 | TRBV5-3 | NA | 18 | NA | CARSLGYRRPISRVGYTF | TGTGCCAGAAGCTTGGGCTACAGGCGCCCGATATCCAGGGTGGGCTACACCTTC
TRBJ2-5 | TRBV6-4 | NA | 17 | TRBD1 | CASSDSGDRGDKETQYF | TGTGCCAGCAGTGACTCAGGGGACAGGGGTGATAAAGAGACCCAGTACTTC
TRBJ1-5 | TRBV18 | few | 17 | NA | CASSPGQPLSSNQPQHF | TGTGCCAGCTCTCCCGGACAGCCACTTAGTAGCAATCAGCCCCAGCATTTT
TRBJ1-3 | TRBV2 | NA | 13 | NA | CASSEFGSNTIYF | TGTGCCAGCAGTGAATTTGGTAGCAACACCATATATTTT
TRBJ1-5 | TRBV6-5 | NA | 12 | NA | CASRGANQPQHF | TGTGCCAGCAGGGGGGCAAATCAGCCCCAGCATTTT
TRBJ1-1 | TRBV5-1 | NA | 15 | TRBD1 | CASSSRTGGITEAFF | TGCGCCAGCAGCTCCCGGACAGGGGGCATTACTGAAGCTTTCTTT
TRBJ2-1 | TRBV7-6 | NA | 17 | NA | CASTRFRGENSYNEQFF | TGTGCCAGCACCCGCTTTAGGGGCGAGAACTCCTACAATGAGCAGTTCTTC
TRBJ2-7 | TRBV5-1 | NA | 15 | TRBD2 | CASSSLAGGPSEQYF | TGCGCCAGCAGCTCATTAGCGGGGGGGCCAAGCGAGCAGTACTTC
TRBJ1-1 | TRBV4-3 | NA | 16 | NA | CASSQGGGRANTEAFF | TGCGCCAGCAGCCAAGGGGGGGGGCGGGCTAACACTGAAGCTTTCTTT
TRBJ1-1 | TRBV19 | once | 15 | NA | CASSIGGGYGNEAFF | TGTGCCAGTAGTATAGGAGGAGGGTACGGGAATGAAGCTTTCTTT
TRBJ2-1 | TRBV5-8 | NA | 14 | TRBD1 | CASSLGQGYNEQFF | TGTGCCAGCAGCTTGGGACAGGGATACAATGAGCAGTTCTTC
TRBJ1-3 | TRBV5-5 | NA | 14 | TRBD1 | CASRGQDSGNTIYF | TGTGCCAGCCGAGGACAGGACTCTGGAAACACCATATATTTT
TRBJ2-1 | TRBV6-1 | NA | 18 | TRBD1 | CASNEVPYRGLTYNEQFF | TGTGCCAGCAATGAAGTACCCTACAGGGGGCTGACCTACAATGAGCAGTTCTTC
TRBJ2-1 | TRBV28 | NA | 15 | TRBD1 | CASTANRGSNNEQFF | TGTGCCAGCACCGCCAACAGGGGGTCGAACAATGAGCAGTTCTTC
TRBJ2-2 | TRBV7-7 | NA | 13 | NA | CASSTANTGELFF | TGTGCTAGCAGCACAGCGAACACCGGGGAGCTGTTTTTT
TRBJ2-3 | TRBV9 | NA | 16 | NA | CASSKAIGGQGGTQYF | TGTGCCAGCAGCAAGGCTATCGGGGGTCAGGGTGGTACGCAGTATTTT
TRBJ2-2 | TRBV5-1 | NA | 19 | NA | CASSIRGLAVIANTGELFF | TGCGCCAGCAGCATCAGGGGGCTAGCGGTAATCGCGAACACCGGGGAGCTGTTTTTT
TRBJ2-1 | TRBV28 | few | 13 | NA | CASSPYLDNEQFF | TGTGCCAGCAGTCCATATTTAGACAATGAGCAGTTCTTC
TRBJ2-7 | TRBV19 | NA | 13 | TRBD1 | CASSVQGAYEQYF | TGTGCCAGTAGCGTTCAGGGGGCCTACGAGCAGTACTTC
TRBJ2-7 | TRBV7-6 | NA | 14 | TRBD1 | CASSLGQGIHEQYF | TGTGCCAGCAGCTTAGGACAGGGGATCCACGAGCAGTACTTC
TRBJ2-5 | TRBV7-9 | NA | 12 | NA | CAGETVKTTQYF | TGTGCCGGGGAGACGGTAAAGACAACCCAGTACTTC
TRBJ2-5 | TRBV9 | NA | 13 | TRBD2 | CASSASGVETQYF | TGTGCCAGCAGCGCGAGCGGGGTCGAGACCCAGTACTTC
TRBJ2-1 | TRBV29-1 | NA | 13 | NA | CSVDVQGWNEQFF | TGCAGCGTTGATGTCCAGGGGTGGAATGAGCAGTTCTTC
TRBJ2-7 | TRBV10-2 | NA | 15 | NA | CASSPQGPVGGEQYF | TGCGCCAGCAGTCCTCAAGGGCCCGTGGGAGGCGAGCAGTACTTC
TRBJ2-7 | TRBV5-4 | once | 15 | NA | CASSLGTLSSYEQYF | TGTGCCAGCAGCTTAGGGACACTAAGCTCCTACGAGCAGTACTTC
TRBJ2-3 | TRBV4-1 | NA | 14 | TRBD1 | CATSGTGNTDTQYF | TGCGCCACCTCCGGGACAGGGAACACAGATACGCAGTATTTT
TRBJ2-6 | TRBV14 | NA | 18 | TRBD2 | CASSPRLAGISGANVLTF | TGTGCCAGCAGCCCGCGGCTAGCGGGGATTTCTGGGGCCAACGTCCTGACTTTC
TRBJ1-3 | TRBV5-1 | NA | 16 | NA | CASSLGQEASGNTIYF | TGCGCCAGCAGCTTGGGACAGGAGGCCTCTGGAAACACCATATATTTT
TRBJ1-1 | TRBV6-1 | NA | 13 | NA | CASRRTVNTEAFF | TGTGCCAGCCGGCGGACAGTGAACACTGAAGCTTTCTTT
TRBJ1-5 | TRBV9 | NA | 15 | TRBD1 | CASSEGQGKNQPQHF | TGTGCCAGCAGCGAGGGACAGGGTAAAAATCAGCCCCAGCATTTT
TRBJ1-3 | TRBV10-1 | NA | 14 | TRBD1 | CASRTGAGGNTIYF | TGCGCCAGCAGGACAGGGGCAGGGGGAAACACCATATATTTT
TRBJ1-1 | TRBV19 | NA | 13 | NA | CACTRERGSLLIF | TGTGCCTGCACGAGAGAAAGGGGAAGCCTTCTGATCTTT
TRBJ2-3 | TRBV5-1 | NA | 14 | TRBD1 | CASSLDRGLDTQYF | TGCGCCAGCAGCTTGGACAGGGGGTTAGATACGCAGTATTTT
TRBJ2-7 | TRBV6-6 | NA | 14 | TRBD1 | CASSSGQGSYEQYF | TGTGCCAGCAGTTCGGGACAGGGATCCTACGAGCAGTACTTC
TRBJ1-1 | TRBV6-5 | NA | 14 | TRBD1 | CASSYSGTGPEAFF | TGTGCCAGCAGTTACTCGGGGACAGGGCCCGAAGCTTTCTTT
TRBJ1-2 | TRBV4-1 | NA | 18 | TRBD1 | CASSETGGSAVSNYGYTF | TGCGCCAGCAGCGAGACAGGGGGGTCTGCCGTATCTAACTATGGCTACACCTTC
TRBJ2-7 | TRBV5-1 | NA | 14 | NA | CASSLAVSSMEQYF | TGCGCCAGCAGCTTGGCGGTATCCTCTATGGAGCAGTACTTC